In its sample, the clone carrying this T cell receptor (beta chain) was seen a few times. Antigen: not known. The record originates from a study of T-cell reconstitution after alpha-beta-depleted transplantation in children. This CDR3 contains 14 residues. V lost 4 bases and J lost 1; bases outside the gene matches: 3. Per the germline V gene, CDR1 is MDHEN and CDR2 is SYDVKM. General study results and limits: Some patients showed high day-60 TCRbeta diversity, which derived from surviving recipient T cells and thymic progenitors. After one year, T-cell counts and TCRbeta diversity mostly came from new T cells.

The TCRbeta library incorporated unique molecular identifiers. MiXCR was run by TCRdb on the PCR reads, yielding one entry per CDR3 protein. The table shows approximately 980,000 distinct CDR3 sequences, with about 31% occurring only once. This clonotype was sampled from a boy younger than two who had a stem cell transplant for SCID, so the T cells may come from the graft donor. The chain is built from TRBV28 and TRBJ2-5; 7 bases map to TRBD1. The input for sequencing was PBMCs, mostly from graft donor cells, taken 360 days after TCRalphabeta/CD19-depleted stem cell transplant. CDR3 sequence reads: CASSWTGLQETQYF. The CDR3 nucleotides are TGTGCCAGCAGTTGGACAGGACTCCAAGAGACCCAGTACTTC.